This T cell receptor (beta chain) was found in a study of blood T cell repertoires in COVID-19. Overall study context: The United States, Italy and Spain were the sources of the acute and convalescent COVID-19 samples. Sample material is recorded as cDNA or gDNA derived from T cells, B-cell-depleted T cells, or PBMCs.

The V and J ends lost 1 base and 7 bases, in that order; junction bases with no gene match: 9. Germline V gives CDR1 SGHVS, CDR2 FNYEAQ. The CDR3 spans 16 residues. Under the authors' procedure: Amplification from reference gene primers served as the basis for estimated nucleated cell counts. Sequencing used immunoSEQ multiplex PCR; TCRdb keeps in-frame clones, though not all of them. V, J and clone size reflect that table, while D and trimming were determined from the DNA. The table has around 260,000 clones, approximately 86% seen once. The rearrangement joins TRBV7-6 to TRBJ2-1; 8 positions agree with TRBD2. Sequenced material: peripheral blood. The receptor's source is a man in his forties or fifties who had recovered from COVID-19. CDR3 sequence: CASSLEVSGGANEQFF. The DNA of the CDR3 is TGTGCCAGCAGCTTAGAGGTCTCGGGGGGGGCGAATGAGCAGTTCTTC.